These T cell receptor beta chains were read from a single sample in a study of blood T cell repertoires in COVID-19. The method was immunoSEQ multiplex PCR; TCRdb's version includes in-frame clones alone and lacks a portion of them. Of 300,000 to 350,000 clones listed, 80% to 90% are singletons. The sequenced material came from PBMCs or T cells enriched from blood (not recorded which). The receptor source for this set is a man aged 25-45 years who had recovered from COVID-19. Each CDR3 is given with its conserved first and last residue. The D gene is left open where the match is weak. Size is stated for part of the rows, as once, few or many counts, or as a class when the clone is expanded.

size	D	V	J	CDR3	DNA
few	TRBD1	TRBV19	TRBJ2-1	CASSVQGANEQFF	TGTGCCAGTAGTGTACAGGGGGCTAATGAGCAGTTCTTC
.	.	TRBV2	TRBJ1-1	CASSAVTEAFF	TGTGCCAGCAGCGCGGTCACTGAAGCTTTCTTT
.	TRBD2	TRBV5-4	TRBJ2-5	CASSLQRGAETQYF	TGTGCCAGCAGCCTTCAGCGGGGAGCGGAGACCCAGTACTTC
.	TRBD1	TRBV7-2	TRBJ2-7	CASSSQVGTGGDEQYF	TGTGCCAGCAGCTCCCAGGTAGGGACAGGAGGGGACGAGCAGTACTTC
.	TRBD1	TRBV11-2	TRBJ2-1	CASSSKALGTGYNEQFF	TGTGCCAGCAGCTCAAAAGCCCTCGGGACAGGGTACAATGAGCAGTTCTTC
.	TRBD1	TRBV5-5	TRBJ2-1	CASSQGQGSSYNEQFF	TGTGCCAGCAGCCAAGGACAGGGTAGTTCCTACAATGAGCAGTTCTTC
few	TRBD1	TRBV19	TRBJ1-2	CASSLGTVPNYGYTF	TGTGCCAGTAGTCTCGGGACAGTACCTAACTATGGCTACACCTTC
.	.	TRBV18	TRBJ2-5	CASSPQAAGETQYF	TGTGCCAGCTCACCACAAGCTGCTGGAGAGACCCAGTACTTC
.	.	TRBV3-1/TRBV3-2	TRBJ1-6	CASSRRGYNSPLHF	TGTGCCAGCAGCAGGAGAGGGTATAATTCACCCCTCCACTTT
.	.	TRBV12-3/TRBV12-4	TRBJ1-1	CASSQQDTEAFF	TGTGCCAGCAGCCAGCAGGACACTGAAGCTTTCTTT